These T cell receptor beta chains were read from a single sample in a study of blood T cell repertoires in COVID-19. TCRdb keeps only in-frame clones here, not all; method: immunoSEQ multiplex PCR. This sample has about 210,000 clones, with about 84% found just once. The sequenced material came from peripheral blood. These receptors were obtained from a woman of 80 years or more with COVID-19, enrolled during active disease. CDR3s include the opening cysteine and the closing phenylalanine or tryptophan. Fields, in order: J gene, V gene, D gene, clone size, CDR3 protein, CDR3 DNA. A D gene is named only where the DNA matches it firmly. Part of the rows lack a size; the others show once, few, many or a class for expanded clones.

TRBJ2-1 TRBV5-6 . . CASSLGVGEAEQFF TGTGCCAGCAGCTTGGGGGTCGGCGAGGCGGAGCAGTTCTTC
TRBJ1-1 TRBV7-9 . . CASAQAGEAFF TGTGCCAGCGCGCAGGCAGGTGAAGCTTTCTTT
TRBJ2-5 TRBV6-6 . . CASSFQGGGQETQYF TGTGCCAGCAGTTTCCAGGGGGGAGGACAAGAGACCCAGTACTTC
TRBJ2-7 TRBV7-3 TRBD1 . CASSLDRESEQYF TGTGCCAGCAGCTTAGACAGGGAATCCGAGCAGTACTTC
TRBJ2-1 TRBV5-1 TRBD2 . CASSSSFAGGYNEQFF TGCGCCAGCAGCTCGTCCTTTGCGGGGGGTTACAATGAGCAGTTCTTC
TRBJ2-7 TRBV12-3/TRBV12-4 TRBD2 . CASSLFPGGEQYF TGTGCCAGCAGTCTATTCCCCGGGGGGGAGCAGTACTTC
TRBJ1-1 TRBV2 . . CASSGGLGALTEAFF TGTGCCAGCAGTGGTGGCTTGGGGGCGCTTACTGAAGCTTTCTTT
TRBJ2-1 TRBV24-1 TRBD2 . CATSEPGLAGHEQFF TGTGCCACCAGTGAACCGGGACTAGCGGGACATGAGCAGTTCTTC
TRBJ1-5 TRBV2 . . CASSIGGRFSNQPQHF TGTGCCAGCAGTATCGGGGGACGTTTTAGCAATCAGCCCCAGCATTTT
TRBJ2-3 TRBV5-4 TRBD2 . CASSTSGGADTQYF TGTGCCAGCAGTACTAGCGGGGGGGCAGATACGCAGTATTTT
TRBJ2-6 TRBV2 . . CASSPTQAGANVLTF TGTGCCAGCAGCCCGACGCAGGCTGGGGCCAACGTCCTGACTTTC
TRBJ1-5 TRBV6-6 TRBD1 . CASTLNRGDSNQPQHF TGTGCCAGCACCCTAAACAGGGGAGATAGCAATCAGCCCCAGCATTTT
TRBJ2-5 TRBV18 TRBD2 . CASSPTSGRETQYF TGTGCCAGCTCACCGACTAGCGGGAGAGAGACCCAGTACTTC
TRBJ1-5 TRBV2 . once CASSEGGGPQHF TGTGCCAGCAGTGAGGGAGGTGGGCCCCAGCATTTT
TRBJ1-2 TRBV7-2 . . CASSPGTTTNYGYTF TGTGCCAGCAGTCCCGGGACAACGACTAACTATGGCTACACCTTC
TRBJ1-1 TRBV5-5 . . CASSLDGRRTEAFF TGTGCCAGCAGCTTGGACGGGAGGAGGACTGAAGCTTTCTTT
TRBJ1-1 TRBV2 . . CASQKDRMNTEAFF TGTGCCAGCCAAAAGGACAGAATGAACACTGAAGCTTTCTTT
TRBJ2-5 TRBV5-1 . . CASRAGGEETQYF TGCGCCAGCCGGGCCGGAGGGGAAGAGACCCAGTACTTC
TRBJ2-3 TRBV5-4 TRBD2 . CASGGGGAPDTQYF TGTGCCAGCGGGGGCGGGGGGGCCCCAGATACGCAGTATTTT
TRBJ2-3 TRBV29-1 TRBD2 once CSVESSGGTDTQYF TGCAGCGTTGAGTCTAGCGGGGGCACAGATACGCAGTATTTT
TRBJ1-3 TRBV6-5 . . CASSYSFSGAGNTIYF TGTGCCAGCAGTTACTCGTTTTCCGGGGCTGGAAACACCATATATTTT
TRBJ1-1 TRBV5-1 TRBD1 . CASSLGQGAPRTEAFF TGCGCCAGCAGCTTGGGACAGGGCGCCCCTCGCACTGAAGCTTTCTTT
TRBJ2-7 TRBV20-1 . . CSAYSSYEQYF TGCAGTGCTTATAGCTCCTACGAGCAGTACTTC
TRBJ1-5 TRBV4-2 TRBD1 . CASSLYGTENQPQHF TGTGCCAGCAGCCTTTATGGGACAGAGAATCAGCCCCAGCATTTT
TRBJ2-7 TRBV18 TRBD2 . CASSPSGGSLYEQYF TGTGCCAGCTCACCTAGCGGGGGGTCCCTCTACGAGCAGTACTTC
TRBJ2-3 TRBV10-3 . . CAISGAENRAVSSTDTQYF TGTGCCATCAGTGGGGCAGAGAATAGAGCGGTATCTAGCACAGATACGCAGTATTTT
TRBJ2-5 TRBV25-1 TRBD1 . CASSGGPGTATQETQYF TGTGCCAGCAGTGGGGGCCCAGGGACAGCGACACAAGAGACCCAGTACTTC
TRBJ1-1 TRBV15 . . CATSRGGGSFANTEAFF TGTGCCACCAGCAGAGGCGGGGGGTCTTTCGCGAACACTGAAGCTTTCTTT
TRBJ1-6 TRBV20-1 TRBD1 few CSASGGQYNSPLHF TGCAGTGCTAGTGGGGGACAGTATAATTCACCCCTCCACTTT
TRBJ1-4 TRBV5-6 . . CASSSPRGYGGEKLFF TGTGCCAGCAGCTCTCCCCGCGGGTATGGAGGTGAAAAACTGTTTTTT
TRBJ1-5 TRBV29-1 . . CSVVTGGPGSNQPQHF TGCAGCGTTGTTACGGGGGGGCCGGGGAGCAATCAGCCCCAGCATTTT
TRBJ1-5 TRBV7-9 . once CASSLGAGDPEGQPQHF TGTGCCAGCAGCTTAGGTGCGGGGGATCCCGAGGGACAGCCCCAGCATTTT
TRBJ2-1 TRBV5-1 TRBD1 . CASRDSSYNEQFF TGCGCCAGCCGGGACAGTTCCTACAATGAGCAGTTCTTC